This paragraph covers one T cell receptor beta chain sequence. The CDR3 is 14 amino acids. Germline-derived CDR1 and CDR2 are MNHEY and SVGAGI. V dropped 2 bases and J dropped 2 bases, with 10 bases sitting between them. Original processing notes: Reference gene primer amplification gave nucleated cell count estimates. Some clones are missing from TCRdb's copy, which holds only in-frame ones; the method was immunoSEQ multiplex PCR. From that table come the V and J calls and clone size; the DNA was used to work out D and trimming. The data contain roughly 150,000 clones, about 86% of them singletons. These data belong to a study of blood T cell repertoires in COVID-19. Study-wide context: Sites in the United States, Italy and Spain provided acute and convalescent COVID-19 samples. Sources were T cells, B-cell-depleted T cells, or PBMCs; the material itself was cDNA or gDNA.

This chain links TRBV6-5 with TRBJ2-7; no definite D call. The receptor was isolated from a man between 65 and 80 years old with active or convalescent COVID-19. The sequencing sample was made of peripheral blood. This CDR3 reads CASSYGVNTYEQYF. The CDR3 coding sequence is TGTGCCAGCAGTTACGGTGTGAACACCTACGAGCAGTACTTC.